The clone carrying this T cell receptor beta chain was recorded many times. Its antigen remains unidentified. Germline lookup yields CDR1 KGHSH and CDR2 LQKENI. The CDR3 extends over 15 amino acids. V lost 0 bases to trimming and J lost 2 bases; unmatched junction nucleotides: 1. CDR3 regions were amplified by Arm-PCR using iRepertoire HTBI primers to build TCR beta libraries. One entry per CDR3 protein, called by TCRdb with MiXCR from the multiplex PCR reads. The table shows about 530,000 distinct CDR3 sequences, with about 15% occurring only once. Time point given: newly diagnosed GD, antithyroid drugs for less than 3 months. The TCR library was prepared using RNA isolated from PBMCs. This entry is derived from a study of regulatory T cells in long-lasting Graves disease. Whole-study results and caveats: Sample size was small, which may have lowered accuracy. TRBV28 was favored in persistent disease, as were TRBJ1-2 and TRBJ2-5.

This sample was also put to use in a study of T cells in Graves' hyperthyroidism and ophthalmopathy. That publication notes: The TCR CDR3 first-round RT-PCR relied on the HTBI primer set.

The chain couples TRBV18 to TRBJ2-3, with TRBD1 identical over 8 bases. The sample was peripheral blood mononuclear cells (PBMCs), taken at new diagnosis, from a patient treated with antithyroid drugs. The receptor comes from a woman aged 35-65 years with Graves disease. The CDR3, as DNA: TGTGCCAGCTCACCACCGGGACAGGTCACAGATACGCAGTATTTT. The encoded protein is CASSPPGQVTDTQYF.